These 3 T cell receptor beta chains were all obtained from the same sample, sequenced in a study of shared clonotypes between healthy human individuals. Libraries were prepared by immunoSEQ multiplex PCR; TCRdb keeps only in-frame clonotypes and omits some of them. The sample has about 320,000 clones; over 75% are singletons. The sequencing input was memory CD8+ T cells sorted from blood. Subset indicated: CD45RO+ cells pooled with CCR7-negative TemRA cells. The receptors come from a man in his late teens or twenties in good health.

The chain recombines TRBV5-4 with TRBJ2-5, with 12 bases that match TRBD2. The CDR3 extends over 17 amino acids. Germline V CDR1 and CDR2: SGHNT, YYREEE (reference sequence). The trim removed 0 bases at V and 2 bases at J, leaving 5 bases unmatched. The CDR3 nucleotides read TGTGCCAGCAGCTTGGCCGTTCTAGCGGGAGGGCAAGAGACCCAGTACTTC. Amino acid sequence: CASSLAVLAGGQETQYF.

This chain links TRBV6-6 with TRBJ2-3; TRBD2 might be the D (7 bases). The germline V and J ends were trimmed by 6 bases and 4 bases, with 20 bases remaining between them. Germline assignment: CDR1 MNHNY and CDR2 SVGAGI (reference sequence). The CDR3 length is 16 residues. The CDR3 DNA follows: TGTGCCAGCAGGACCGCGGGGGCCGGGTTGTCAGATACGCAGTATTTT. Its translation: CASRTAGAGLSDTQYF.

In this sample, this clone turned up a few times. The chain combines TRBV6-5 with TRBJ1-2; TRBD1 might be the D (6 bases). CDR1 MNHEY and CDR2 SVGAGI come from the germline V gene. The V gene lost 5 bases and the J gene lost 8 bases, with 21 bases spanning the gap. There are 15 residues in the CDR3. CDR3 sequence: CASSVGGGDVWGYTF. CDR3 bases: TGTGCCAGCAGTGTCGGGGGGGGCGATGTGTGGGGCTACACCTTC.